The 20 T cell receptor beta chains in this list originate from one sample, sequenced in a study of blood T cell repertoires in COVID-19. This table comes from immunoSEQ multiplex PCR, and its TCRdb copy is limited to in-frame clones, with some not included. The table records 250,000 to 350,000 clones, roughly 84% of them present only once. The sample consisted of peripheral blood. These receptor sequences come from a human donor with COVID-19, enrolled during active disease. The donor label of this sample is uncertain.

The chain combines TRBV28 with TRBJ2-5; TRBD2 matches 9 bases. The CDR3 loop spans 15 amino acids. The ends lost 3 bases at V and 5 bases at J; junction bases unmatched: 7. CDR1 and CDR2 (germline): MDHEN, SYDVKM. CDR3 amino acids: CASSLAGGRGETQYF. CDR3 nucleotide sequence: TGTGCCAGCAGTTTGGCTGGCGGGAGGGGGGAGACCCAGTACTTC.

The chain combines TRBV6-5 with TRBJ2-3; TRBD2 might be the D (6 bases). The CDR3 consists of 13 residues. The V end lost 8 bases, the J end lost 0 bases, and 9 bases lay between the germline ends. Germline V CDR1 and CDR2: MNHEY, SVGAGI. This CDR3 is CASQGTSTDTQYF. In DNA, the CDR3 is TGTGCCAGCCAAGGGACTAGCACAGATACGCAGTATTTT.

The rearrangement joins TRBV7-9 to TRBJ2-1; 11 bases align to TRBD1. The germline CDR1 and CDR2 sequences are SEHNR and FQNEAQ (reference sequence). This CDR3 comprises 17 residues. V trimming: 1 base; J trimming: 4 bases; junction bases outside the gene matches: 6. In DNA, the CDR3 is TGTGCCAGCAGCTTAGGACTTGGGACAGGGGGATACAATGAGCAGTTCTTC. Its protein is CASSLGLGTGGYNEQFF.

The V call is TRBV29-1, the J call TRBJ1-1; TRBD1 is a possible D gene (5 bases). Trimming removed 5 bases from V and 5 bases from J, with 12 bases in between. CDR1 and CDR2 (germline): SQVTM, ANQGSEA. There are 12 residues in the CDR3. The CDR3 region has the DNA TGCAGCGTTCTGACCCCAGGGACTGAAGCTTTCTTT. It encodes CSVLTPGTEAFF.

The genes are TRBV2 and TRBJ1-5, with 9 positions matching TRBD1. Germline V lookup: CDR1 SNHLY, CDR2 FYNNEI. Unmatched junction bases numbered 8, after V lost 8 bases and J lost 3 bases. The CDR3 spans 15 residues. The CDR3 DNA reads TGTGCCAGCGACTCCGGGACAGGGAACAATCAGCCCCAGCATTTT. Amino acid sequence: CASDSGTGNNQPQHF.

The chain couples TRBV5-4 to TRBJ2-7, with D tentatively TRBD2 (5 bases). Trimming pared 4 bases from V and 6 bases from J, leaving 14 bases between. The CDR3 length is 13 residues. The germline gives CDR1 SGHNT, CDR2 YYREEE (reference sequence). The CDR3 sequence: CASSPGIHAEQYF. CDR3 DNA: TGTGCCAGCAGCCCGGGGATCCACGCCGAGCAGTACTTC.

This clone was seen a few times. The CDR3 spells CASSFGSGDYNEQFF. The CDR3 nucleotides are TGTGCCAGCAGCTTTGGCAGCGGAGATTACAATGAGCAGTTCTTC. V and J are TRBV7-9 and TRBJ2-1, with D perhaps matching TRBD2 (5 bases). This CDR3 spans 15 amino acids. Trimming cost V 3 bases and J 4 bases, with 13 bases left between them. Looked up from germline, CDR1 is SEHNR and CDR2 is FQNEAQ (reference sequence).

The table lists this clone with a count of one. The gene calls are TRBV19 and TRBJ2-3; D possibly corresponds to TRBD2 (6 bases). The CDR3 runs to 14 residues. V was pared by 5 bases and J by 1 base, with 10 bases between. From germline, CDR1 is LNHDA and CDR2 SQIVND (reference sequence). CDR3 DNA sequence: TGTGCCAGTAGTTGGTCTAGCGGCACAGATACGCAGTATTTT. It encodes CASSWSSGTDTQYF.

The V call is TRBV2, the J call TRBJ2-5, with 7 positions matching TRBD2. V lost 6 bases and J lost 5; bases outside the gene matches: 9. The CDR3 contains 14 residues. Germline CDR1 SNHLY, CDR2 FYNNEI. The CDR3 spells CASSESLAWETQYF. The CDR3 nucleotides read TGTGCCAGCAGCGAGTCACTAGCGTGGGAGACCCAGTACTTC.

This sequence joins TRBV9 and TRBJ2-5; 9 bases are a match to TRBD1. Germline trimming cut 0 bases from V and 4 bases from J; bases unmatched to any gene: 7. Germline V gives CDR1 SGDLS, CDR2 YYNGEE. The CDR3 is made up of 16 amino acids. The chain's CDR3 is CASSVAISTGGETQYF. In nucleotides, the CDR3 is TGTGCCAGCAGCGTAGCAATATCGACAGGGGGAGAGACCCAGTACTTC. Based on the CDR3 plus reference TRBV9 and TRBJ2-5, the full variable domain is DSGVTQTPKHLITATGQRVTLRCSPRSGDLSVYWYQQSLDQGLQFLIQYYNGEERAKGNILERFSAQQFPDLHSELNLSSLELGDSALYFCASSVAISTGGETQYFGPGTRLLVL.

The V and J genes are TRBV5-1 and TRBJ1-1, with 7 bases lining up with TRBD1. V dropped 4 bases and J dropped 8; count of bases not matched to a gene: 11. Germline assignment: CDR1 SGHRS and CDR2 YFSETQ. This CDR3 region has 14 residues. This CDR3 reads CASSATQGLGEAFF. The CDR3, as DNA: TGCGCCAGCAGCGCTACACAGGGGTTGGGCGAAGCTTTCTTT.

This rearrangement joins TRBV29-1 to TRBJ2-7, with a tentative D call TRBD2 (6 bases). Between the trimmed V and J ends, which lost 5 bases and 5 bases, there was a span of 13 bases. From germline, CDR1 is SQVTM and CDR2 ANQGSEA. The CDR3 is made up of 12 amino acids. CDR3 loop: CSVSGSKHEQYF. CDR3 in DNA: TGCAGCGTTTCCGGGAGTAAGCACGAGCAGTACTTC.

V gene TRBV3-1 (or the pseudogene TRBV3-2) combines with J gene TRBJ2-7; 10 bases are a match to TRBD1. The germline V gene has CDR1 LGHDT and CDR2 YNNKEL (reference sequence). Germline trimming cut 3 bases from V and 7 bases from J; bases unmatched to any gene: 9. This CDR3 spans 15 amino acids. DNA of the CDR3: TGTGCCAGCAGCCAGTCCAGACAGGGGGCGCGGGAGCAGTACTTC. It codes for CASSQSRQGAREQYF.

This clone showed up just a few times. The V gene is TRBV6-6, the J gene TRBJ1-1; tentatively, D is TRBD1 (5 bases). The germline V gene encodes CDR1 MNHNY and CDR2 SVGAGI (reference sequence). The length of the CDR3 is 14 residues. V lost 7 bases and J 2 bases, leaving 14 bases between the germline ends. The CDR3 coding sequence is TGTGCCAGCATCCGAGAGGACACCAACACTGAAGCTTTCTTT. It is translated as CASIREDTNTEAFF.

This clone was found a few times. At one end, the junction sequence differs from germline, possibly due to a read error. The chain has TRBV7-7 and TRBJ2-3; D is perhaps TRBD2 (6 bases). Germline CDR1 is SSHAT and CDR2 is FNYEAQ (reference sequence). The CDR3 has 14 residues. In DNA form, the CDR3 reads TGTGCTAGCAGCCCAACTAGCTTGGCAGATACGCAGTATTTT. This codes for CASSPTSLADTQYF.

This rearrangement joins TRBV6-2 or TRBV6-3 to TRBJ1-1, with a weak D call TRBD1 (5 bases). The V end lost 6 bases, the J end lost 1 base, and 9 bases lay between the germline ends. From germline, CDR1 is MNHEY and CDR2 SVGEGT. The CDR3 runs 13 residues. Here the CDR3 DNA reads TGTGCCAGCAGCCTCACAGGGAACACTGAAGCTTTCTTT. This translates into CASSLTGNTEAFF.

The sample holds a few counts of this clone. The chain employs TRBV11-2 and TRBJ2-1; weak D call: TRBD1 (6 bases). The CDR3 has 15 residues. V lost 4 bases to trimming and J lost 1 base, with 11 bases between them. Germline CDR1 is SGHAT and CDR2 is FQNNGV. In DNA, the CDR3 is TGTGCCAGCAGCTCTATTAGGGGGTCCTACAATGAGCAGTTCTTC. Amino acid sequence: CASSSIRGSYNEQFF. The whole variable domain, remainder taken from reference TRBV11-2 and TRBJ2-1, is EAGVAQSPRYKIIEKRQSVAFWCNPISGHATLYWYQQILGQGPKLLIQFQNNGVVDDSQLPKDRFSAERLKGVDSTLKIQPAKLEDSAVYLCASSSIRGSYNEQFFGPGTRLTVL.

This clone was seen once. The chain employs TRBV13 and TRBJ1-1; no clear D. Per germline, CDR1 PRHDT and CDR2 FYEKMQ (reference sequence). Trimming pared 0 bases from V and 0 bases from J, leaving 11 bases between. This CDR3 comprises 16 residues. In DNA, the CDR3 is TGTGCCAGCAGCTTAGGGCCCCTTCGGGTGAACACTGAAGCTTTCTTT. Its protein product is CASSLGPLRVNTEAFF.

The chain uses TRBV12-3 or TRBV12-4 and TRBJ2-3; a possible D gene is TRBD2 (6 bases). The length of the CDR3 is 11 residues. V lost 2 bases to trimming and J lost 14 bases, with 11 bases between them. The CDR3: CASSLYGTRYF. Written as DNA, the CDR3 is TGTGCCAGCAGTTTATACGGGACTCGGTATTTT.

J is TRBJ2-7 and V is TRBV6-1; D might be TRBD2 (6 bases). CDR3 length: 16 residues. The V and J ends lost 4 bases and 0 bases respectively, with 16 bases between them. Germline V CDR1 and CDR2: MNHNS, SASEGT. The CDR3 loop is CASSGPRGGASYEQYF. The CDR3 DNA is TGTGCCAGCAGTGGACCTAGGGGCGGGGCCTCCTACGAGCAGTACTTC.